This T cell receptor beta chain was observed in a study of blood T cell repertoires in COVID-19. Study details: Acute and convalescent COVID-19 samples came from the United States, Italy and Spain.

Trimming cost V 5 bases and J 1 base, with 12 bases left between them. CDR1 is SGHRS and CDR2 is YFSETQ in the germline V gene. The CDR3 length is 14 residues. In the original workflow: Reference gene primers were amplified, and this amplification served to estimate nucleated cell counts. Data came from immunoSEQ multiplex PCR; TCRdb stores just in-frame clones and leaves some out. V and J calls and clone size are copied from that table; D and trimming were computed from the DNA. The sample has about 440,000 clones, 75% to 90% seen once. The sequencing sample was made of peripheral blood. The rearrangement uses TRBV5-1 and TRBJ1-1; weak D call: TRBD1 (5 bases). This sequence was found in a woman between 25 and 40 years old with acute or convalescent COVID-19. The CDR3 is CASRTLRENTEAFF. DNA for the CDR3: TGCGCCAGCAGGACCCTCAGGGAGAACACTGAAGCTTTCTTT.